This TCR beta chain is from a study of blood T cell repertoires in COVID-19. Data came from immunoSEQ multiplex PCR; TCRdb stores just in-frame clones and leaves some out. Counted here are roughly 140,000 clones, approximately 80% occurring once; the ten biggest clones make up 1.5% to 2%. Looked up from germline, CDR1 is SEHNR and CDR2 is FQNEAQ (reference sequence). V lost 5 bases to trimming and J lost 5 bases, with 21 bases between them. The CDR3 sequence is 16 residues long. The origin of this receptor is a woman between 18 and 29 years old who had been exposed to COVID-19. This rearrangement joins TRBV7-9 to TRBJ1-1; D possibly corresponds to TRBD1 (5 bases). The source material was PBMCs or T cells enriched from blood (not recorded which). The CDR3 here is CASSPRDSGAGTEAFF. CDR3 DNA sequence: TGTGCCAGCAGCCCGCGAGATAGTGGGGCTGGGACTGAAGCTTTCTTT.